Included here is one TCR beta chain sequence, with context. The table came from immunoSEQ multiplex PCR; TCRdb's copy has only in-frame clones and leaves some out. The table shows about 110,000 clones, with around 85% occurring only once. The data were obtained in a study of PD-L1 blockade in urothelial cancer. The overall study: It was around 2014 that patients started atezolizumab at 1,200 mg intravenously every 3 weeks.

CDR3 length: 16 amino acids. Germline assignment: CDR1 MGHRA and CDR2 YSYEKL. V was trimmed by 1 base and J by 4 bases, leaving 11 bases between them. The TCR sequence derives from a man in his fifties with urothelial cancer. V usage is TRBV4-1 and J usage is TRBJ2-6; D gene ambiguous. This specimen was PBMCs, taken around atezolizumab (anti-PD-L1) treatment. The CDR3 protein is CASSQALVAGANVLTF. In DNA form, the CDR3 reads TGCGCCAGCAGCCAAGCTCTGGTAGCCGGGGCCAACGTCCTGACTTTC.